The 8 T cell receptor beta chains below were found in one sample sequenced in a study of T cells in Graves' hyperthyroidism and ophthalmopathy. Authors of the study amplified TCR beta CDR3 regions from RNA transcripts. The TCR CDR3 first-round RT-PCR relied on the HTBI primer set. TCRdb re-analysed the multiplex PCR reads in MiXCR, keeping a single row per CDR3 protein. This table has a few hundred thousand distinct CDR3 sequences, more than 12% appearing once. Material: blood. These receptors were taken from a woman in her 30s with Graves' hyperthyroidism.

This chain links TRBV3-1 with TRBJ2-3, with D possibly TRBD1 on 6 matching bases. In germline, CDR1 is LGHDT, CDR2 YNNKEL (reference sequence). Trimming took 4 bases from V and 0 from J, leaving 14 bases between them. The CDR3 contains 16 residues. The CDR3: CASSPRDKASTDTQYF. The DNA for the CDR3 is TGTGCCAGCAGCCCCCGGGACAAAGCTAGCACAGATACGCAGTATTTT.

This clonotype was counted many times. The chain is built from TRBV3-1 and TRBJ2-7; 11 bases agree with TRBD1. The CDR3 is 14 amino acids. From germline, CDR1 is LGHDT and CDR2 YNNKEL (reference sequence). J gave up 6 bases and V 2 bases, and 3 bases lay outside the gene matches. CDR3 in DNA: TGTGCCAGCAGCCAAAGGGACAGGGGGGGCGAGCAGTACTTC. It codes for CASSQRDRGGEQYF.

The chain's CDR3 is CASGARVVTGELFF. The CDR3, as DNA: TGTGCCAGCGGGGCGAGAGTGGTCACCGGGGAGCTGTTTTTT. V gene TRBV6-1 combines with J gene TRBJ2-2, with a possible D match to TRBD1 (5 bases). V shed 8 bases and J shed 4 bases, with 14 bases lying between them. This CDR3 region has 14 residues. The germline CDR1 and CDR2 sequences are MNHNS and SASEGT.

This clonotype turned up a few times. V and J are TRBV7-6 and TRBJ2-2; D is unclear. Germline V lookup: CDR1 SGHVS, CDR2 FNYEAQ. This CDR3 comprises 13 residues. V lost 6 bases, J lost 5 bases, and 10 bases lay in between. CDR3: CASSRPLTGELFF. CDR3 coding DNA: TGTGCCAGCAGTCGCCCACTAACCGGGGAGCTGTTTTTT.

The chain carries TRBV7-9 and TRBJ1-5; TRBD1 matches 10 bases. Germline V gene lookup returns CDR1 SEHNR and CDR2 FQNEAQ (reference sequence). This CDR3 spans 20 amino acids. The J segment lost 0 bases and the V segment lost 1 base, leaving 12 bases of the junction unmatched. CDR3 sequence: CASSLDFGQGVGYSNQPQHF. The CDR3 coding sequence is TGTGCCAGCAGCTTAGACTTCGGACAGGGGGTGGGATATAGCAATCAGCCCCAGCATTTT.

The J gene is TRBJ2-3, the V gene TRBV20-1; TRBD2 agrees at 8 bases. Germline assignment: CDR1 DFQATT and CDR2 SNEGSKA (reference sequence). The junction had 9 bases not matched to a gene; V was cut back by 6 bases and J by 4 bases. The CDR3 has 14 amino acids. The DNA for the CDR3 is TGCAGTGCCCCAGCGGGAGAGCCCCCAGATACGCAGTATTTT. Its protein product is CSAPAGEPPDTQYF.

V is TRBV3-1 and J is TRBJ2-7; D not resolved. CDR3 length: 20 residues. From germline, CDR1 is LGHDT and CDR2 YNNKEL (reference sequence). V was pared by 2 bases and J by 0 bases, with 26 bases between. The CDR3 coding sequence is TGTGCCAGCAGCCAAAAACCCAACCTTCTCCGGGCAGCGTCCTCCTACGAGCAGTACTTC. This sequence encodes CASSQKPNLLRAASSYEQYF.

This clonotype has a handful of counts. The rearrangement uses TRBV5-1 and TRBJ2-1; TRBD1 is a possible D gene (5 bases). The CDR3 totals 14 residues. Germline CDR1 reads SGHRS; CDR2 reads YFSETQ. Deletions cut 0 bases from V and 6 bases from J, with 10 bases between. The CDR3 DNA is TGCGCCAGCAGCTTGGCAGGGTTCGTCAATGAGCAGTTCTTC. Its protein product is CASSLAGFVNEQFF.